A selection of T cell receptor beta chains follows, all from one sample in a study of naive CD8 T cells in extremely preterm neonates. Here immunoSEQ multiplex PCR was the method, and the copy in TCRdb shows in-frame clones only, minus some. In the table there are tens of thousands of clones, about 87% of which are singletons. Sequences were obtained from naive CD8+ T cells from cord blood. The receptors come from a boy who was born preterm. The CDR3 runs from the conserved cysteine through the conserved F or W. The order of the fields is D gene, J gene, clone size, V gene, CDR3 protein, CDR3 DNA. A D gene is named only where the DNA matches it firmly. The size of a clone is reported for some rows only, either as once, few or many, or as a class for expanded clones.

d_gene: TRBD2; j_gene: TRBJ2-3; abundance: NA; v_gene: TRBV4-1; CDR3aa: CASSPAGGTDTQYF; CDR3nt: TGCGCCAGCAGCCCAGCGGGGGGCACAGATACGCAGTATTTT
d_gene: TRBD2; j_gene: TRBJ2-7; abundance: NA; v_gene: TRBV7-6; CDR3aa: CASSPLAGTYEQYF; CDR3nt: TGTGCCAGCAGTCCTTTAGCGGGTACCTACGAGCAGTACTTC
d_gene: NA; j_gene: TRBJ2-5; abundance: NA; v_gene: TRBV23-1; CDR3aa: CASSQSETQYF; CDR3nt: TGCGCCAGCAGTCAATCAGAGACCCAGTACTTC
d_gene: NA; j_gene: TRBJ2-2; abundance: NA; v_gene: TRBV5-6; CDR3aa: CASSLAGELFF; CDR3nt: TGTGCCAGCAGCTTGGCCGGGGAGCTGTTTTTT
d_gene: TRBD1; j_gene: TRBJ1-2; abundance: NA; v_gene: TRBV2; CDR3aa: CASSEATGVVANYGYTF; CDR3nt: TGTGCCAGCAGTGAAGCGACAGGGGTCGTAGCTAACTATGGCTACACCTTC
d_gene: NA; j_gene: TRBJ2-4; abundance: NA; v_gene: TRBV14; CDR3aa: CAGSQGNIQYF; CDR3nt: TGTGCCGGCAGCCAGGGAAACATTCAGTACTTC
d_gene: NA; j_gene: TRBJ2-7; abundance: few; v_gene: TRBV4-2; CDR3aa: CASSSGDSSYEQYF; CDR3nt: TGTGCCAGCAGTAGCGGTGACAGCTCCTACGAGCAGTACTTC
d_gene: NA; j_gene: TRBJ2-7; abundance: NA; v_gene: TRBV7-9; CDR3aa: CASSLGFYEQYF; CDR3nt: TGTGCCAGCAGCTTAGGGTTCTACGAGCAGTACTTC
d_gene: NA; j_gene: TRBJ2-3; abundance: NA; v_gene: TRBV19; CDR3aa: CASSSDGADTQYF; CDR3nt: TGTGCCAGTAGTAGTGACGGGGCAGATACGCAGTATTTT
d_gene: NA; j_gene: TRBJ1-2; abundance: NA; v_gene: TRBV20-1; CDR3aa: CSATGFYGYTF; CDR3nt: TGCAGTGCCACAGGGTTTTATGGCTACACCTTC